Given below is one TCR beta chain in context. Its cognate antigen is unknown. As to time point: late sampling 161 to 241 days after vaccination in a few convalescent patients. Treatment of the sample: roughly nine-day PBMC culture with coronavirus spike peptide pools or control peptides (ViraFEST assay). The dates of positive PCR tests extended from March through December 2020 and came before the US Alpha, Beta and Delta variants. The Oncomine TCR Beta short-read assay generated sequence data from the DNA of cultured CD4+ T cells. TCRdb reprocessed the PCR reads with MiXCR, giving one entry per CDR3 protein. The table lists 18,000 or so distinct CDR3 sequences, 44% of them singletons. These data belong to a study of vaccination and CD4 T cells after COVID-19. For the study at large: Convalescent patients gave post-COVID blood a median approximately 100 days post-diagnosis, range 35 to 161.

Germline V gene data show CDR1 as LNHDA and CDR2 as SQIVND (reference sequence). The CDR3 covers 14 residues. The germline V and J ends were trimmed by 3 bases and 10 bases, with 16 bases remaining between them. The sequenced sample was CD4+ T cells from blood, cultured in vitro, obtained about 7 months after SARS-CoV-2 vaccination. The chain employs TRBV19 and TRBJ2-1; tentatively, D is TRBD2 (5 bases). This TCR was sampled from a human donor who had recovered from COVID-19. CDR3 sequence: CASSIRGDSGEQFF. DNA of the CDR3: TGTGCCAGTAGTATCCGGGGAGACTCGGGGGAGCAGTTCTTC.